This entry concerns a single T cell receptor (beta chain). This specimen comes from a study of blood T cell repertoires in COVID-19. The overall study: The analysed material was cDNA or gDNA that came from T cells, B-cell-depleted T cells, or PBMCs.

Either two negative PCRs, clearance, or symptom resolution qualified Cohort 3 donors as recovered. In the authors' workflow: Estimated nucleated cell counts came from reference gene primer amplification. This table comes from immunoSEQ multiplex PCR, and its TCRdb copy is limited to in-frame clones, with some not included. Clonal size and the V and J genes are those of that table, whereas D and trimming came from the DNA. The sample records more than 200,000 clones, about 90% being singletons. Germline V gene lookup returns CDR1 KGHSH and CDR2 LQKENI. There are 14 residues in the CDR3. Trimming took 6 bases from V and 11 from J, leaving 17 bases between them.

Sequencing used PBMCs or T cells enriched from blood (not recorded which). This sequence was found in a young woman who had recovered from COVID-19. The rearrangement uses TRBV18 and TRBJ1-6; D is ambiguous. Here the CDR3 DNA reads TGTGCCAGCTCGGTGGCGGATACGGTGGCACCCCTCCACTTT. Its translation: CASSVADTVAPLHF. Together with reference TRBV18 and TRBJ1-6, the CDR3 gives the full variable domain: NAGVMQNPRHLVRRRGQEARLRCSPMKGHSHVYWYRQLPEEGLKFMVYLQKENIIDESGMPKERFSAEFPKEGPSILRIQQVVRGDSAAYFCASSVADTVAPLHFGNGTRLTVT.